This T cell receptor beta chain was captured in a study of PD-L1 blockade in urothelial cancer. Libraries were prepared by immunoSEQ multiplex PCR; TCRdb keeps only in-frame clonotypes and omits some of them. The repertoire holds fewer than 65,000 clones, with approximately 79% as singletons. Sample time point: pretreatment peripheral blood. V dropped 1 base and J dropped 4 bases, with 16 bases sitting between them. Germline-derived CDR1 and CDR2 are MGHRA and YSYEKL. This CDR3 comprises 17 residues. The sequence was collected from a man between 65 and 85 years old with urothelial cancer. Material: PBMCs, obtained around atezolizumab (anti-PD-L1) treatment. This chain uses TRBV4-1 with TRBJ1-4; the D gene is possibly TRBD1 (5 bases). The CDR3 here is CASSQGGGRHYNEKLFF. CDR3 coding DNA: TGCGCCAGCAGCCAAGGGGGGGGGAGACATTATAATGAAAAACTGTTTTTT.